The source of this TCR beta chain is a study of blood T cell repertoires in COVID-19. Study in general: Sample material is recorded as cDNA or gDNA derived from T cells, B-cell-depleted T cells, or PBMCs.

Germline assignment: CDR1 KGHSH and CDR2 LQKENI. V was shortened by 6 bases and J by 3 bases, with 15 bases between the two germline ends. The CDR3 has 15 residues. The protocol was immunoSEQ multiplex PCR, while the TCRdb copy is restricted to in-frame clones and leaves out a portion. The repertoire holds some 110,000 clones, with approximately 87% as singletons. The J gene is TRBJ2-1, the V gene TRBV18, with D perhaps TRBD1 (6 bases). The sample consisted of peripheral blood. The TCR originated in a man in his sixties or seventies who had recovered from COVID-19. The CDR3 here is CASSAGVSFYNEQFF. The CDR3 region has the DNA TGTGCCAGCTCGGCAGGGGTCTCCTTCTACAATGAGCAGTTCTTC. Using reference TRBV18 and TRBJ2-1 for the parts outside the CDR3, the full variable domain is NAGVMQNPRHLVRRRGQEARLRCSPMKGHSHVYWYRQLPEEGLKFMVYLQKENIIDESGMPKERFSAEFPKEGPSILRIQQVVRGDSAAYFCASSAGVSFYNEQFFGPGTRLTVL.